This T cell receptor (beta chain) was captured by sequencing in a study of T-cell reconstitution after alpha-beta-depleted transplantation in children (dated by TCRdb to about 2016). For the study in its entirety: The study quantitatively tracked T-cell immune reconstitution after TCRalphabeta/CD19-depleted allogeneic hematopoietic cell transplantation in children using TCR repertoire profiling.

This clonotype has a handful of counts. Its recognized antigen is unknown. No quality values exist for individual bases; no much larger clone is one base distant. Receptors were amplified or captured by PCR. TCRdb shows the sequencer as Illumina HiSeq 2500. To normalize quantification of the TCRbeta repertoire, the TCR libraries were built with molecular barcoding that relied on unique molecular identifiers. TCRdb reanalyzed the raw reads on its own, using fastp at Q25 for trimming and MiXCR for clone calling, and kept in-frame beta chains. Rows are combined by CDR3 protein, so each entry shows the most common genes and DNA. This sample lists 200,000 to 300,000 distinct CDR3 sequences; about 24% were detected once. The leading ten clones occupy about 5% of the sample. The treatment or condition label, as the study defines it: allogeneic hematopoietic cell transplantation with graft depleted of TCRalphabeta T cells and CD19 B cells. TCRalphabeta/CD19-depleted allogeneic hematopoietic cell grafts were given to the transplant recipients, all of whom were children.

The CDR3 runs 14 residues from the cysteine to the phenylalanine. Only the CDR3 DNA stays, 42 bases, in frame from base 1. As encoded in the germline V gene, CDR1 is MNHNS while CDR2 is SASEGT. Germline trimming amounts to 6 bases on V and 6 bases on J, with 4 as the count of junction bases outside the gene matches. The investigation overall reported the following: Hyperexpanded clone frequencies declined over subsequent months; after one year, T-cell counts and TCRbeta diversity were mostly attributed to newly produced T cells. The high TCRbeta diversity at day 60 in some patients was ascribed to recipient T cells and intrathymic progenitors that had survived conditioning. About two months after transplant, the apparently early recovery of alphabetaT-cell counts reportedly depended on just several hundred clones that had expanded rapidly and came from non-depleted graft cells.

The rearranged segments are TRBV6-1 and TRBJ1-4; TRBD1 fits 10 bases in the junction. This clonotype was sampled from a female patient younger than 10 who had a stem cell transplant for congenital amegakaryocytic thrombocytopenia, so the T cells may come from the graft donor. Sequenced here: PBMCs, mostly from graft donor cells, sampled 360 days after TCRalphabeta/CD19-depleted stem cell transplant. At the DNA level, the sequence is TGTGCCAGCAGACGGGACAGGGGTTATGAAAAACTGTTTTTT. Its amino acids are CASRRDRGYEKLFF.